The following is a T cell receptor beta chain sequence with its context. Its target is not known. The data belong to a study of lymphopenia after photon versus proton radiotherapy. The study, taken as a whole, reports: Survival link was tested only in deceased patients; proton benefit remains a possibility. Proton therapy kept repertoires fairly stable, unlike photons, which gained effector/memory cells.

CDR1 and CDR2 (germline): LNHNV, YYDKDF (reference sequence). The CDR3 is 14 amino acids. V dropped 5 bases and J dropped 6 bases, with 14 bases sitting between them. Here immunoSEQ multiplex PCR was the method, and the copy in TCRdb shows in-frame clones only, minus some. The sample carries 3,000 to 3,500 clones, less than 80% recorded once. The V and J genes are TRBV15 and TRBJ2-1; D is possibly TRBD2 (5 bases). The receptor was isolated from a man older than 75 with esophageal cancer. This specimen consisted of peripheral blood, obtained from a patient treated with proton-based radiotherapy. The CDR3 sequence is CATSYPDGGNEQFF. Written as DNA, the CDR3 is TGTGCCACCAGCTACCCAGACGGAGGCAATGAGCAGTTCTTC. The full variable domain, in which reference TRBV15 and TRBJ2-1 provide the parts outside the CDR3, is DAMVIQNPRYQVTQFGKPVTLSCSQTLNHNVMYWYQQKSSQAPKLLFHYYDKDFNNEADTPDNFQSRRPNTSFCFLDIRSPGLGDTAMYLCATSYPDGGNEQFFGPGTRLTVL.